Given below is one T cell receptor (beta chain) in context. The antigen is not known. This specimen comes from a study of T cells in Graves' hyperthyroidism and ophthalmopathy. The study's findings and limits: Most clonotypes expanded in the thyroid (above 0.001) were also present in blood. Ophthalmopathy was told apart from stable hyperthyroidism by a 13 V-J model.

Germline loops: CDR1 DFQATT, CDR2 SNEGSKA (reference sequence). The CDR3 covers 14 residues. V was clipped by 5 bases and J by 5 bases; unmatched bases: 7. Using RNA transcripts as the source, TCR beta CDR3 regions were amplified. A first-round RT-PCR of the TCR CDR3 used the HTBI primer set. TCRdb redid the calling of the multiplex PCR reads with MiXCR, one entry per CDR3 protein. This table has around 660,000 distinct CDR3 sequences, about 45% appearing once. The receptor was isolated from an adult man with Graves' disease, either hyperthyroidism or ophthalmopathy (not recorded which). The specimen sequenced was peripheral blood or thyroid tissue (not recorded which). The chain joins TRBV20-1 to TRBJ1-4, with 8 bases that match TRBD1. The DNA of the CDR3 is TGCAGTGCTCCCTGGACAGGGAAAAATGAAAAACTGTTTTTT. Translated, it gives CSAPWTGKNEKLFF.